The 25 T cell receptor beta chains reported below all come from one sample, sequenced in a study of shared clonotypes between healthy human individuals. This table comes from immunoSEQ multiplex PCR, and its TCRdb copy is limited to in-frame clones, with some not included. In the table there are a few million clones, 85% to 95% of which are singletons. Sequencing was carried out using naive CD4+ T cells from PBMCs. The sample's subset: CD45RA+ positively selected. These receptors all come from a man aged 18 to 30 in good health. Some clones in this sample may be carry-over from other donors' samples.

The chain recombines TRBV7-8 with TRBJ2-3; D may be TRBD1 (6 bases). The CDR3 length is 20 residues. The germline V and J ends were trimmed by 5 bases and 4 bases, with 31 bases remaining between them. Germline V CDR1 and CDR2: SGHVS, FQNEAQ. The CDR3 DNA is TGTGCCAGCAGCCCCTACGACAGGTGGGGGACAAGGACACAGGCAGATACGCAGTATTTT. As protein: CASSPYDRWGTRTQADTQYF.

This chain uses TRBV28 with TRBJ2-1; TRBD2 aligns across 10 bases. This CDR3 contains 15 residues. CDR1 is MDHEN and CDR2 is SYDVKM in the germline V gene. V shed 5 bases and J 7 bases; nucleotides not matched to a gene: 8. CDR3 coding DNA: TGTGCCAGCAGTGGGGGACTAGCGACGAGAAATGAGCAGTTCTTC. Encoded protein: CASSGGLATRNEQFF.

This chain uses TRBV19 with TRBJ1-5, with TRBD1 matching over 10 bases. The CDR3 spans 16 residues. V trimming: 6 bases; J trimming: 5 bases; junction bases outside the gene matches: 10. The V gene's germline CDR1 is LNHDA and CDR2 SQIVND (reference sequence). Here the CDR3 DNA reads TGTGCCAGTAGCGATAAAGGACAGGGGGATGATCAGCCCCAGCATTTT. As protein: CASSDKGQGDDQPQHF.

CDR3 DNA sequence: TGTGCCAGCAGTCACGCTGGGTGGGCTTTCTTT. This gives the protein CASSHAGWAFF. The chain links TRBV6-6 to TRBJ1-1; the D is unclear. This CDR3 comprises 11 residues. Looked up from germline, CDR1 is MNHNY and CDR2 is SVGAGI (reference sequence). Trimming left V 5 bases short and J 11 bases short, with 12 bases between.

The V and J genes are TRBV29-1 and TRBJ2-1, with D unclear. This CDR3 region has 15 residues. Germline values: CDR1 SQVTM, CDR2 ANQGSEA. V shed 5 bases and J shed 0 bases, with 14 bases lying between them. The CDR3, as DNA: TGCAGCGTTAAGTCCCCCGAAAGCTCCTACAATGAGCAGTTCTTC. This sequence encodes CSVKSPESSYNEQFF.

This clone was observed a single time. The rearrangement links TRBV20-1 to TRBJ1-1; D uncertain. V dropped 4 bases and J dropped 4 bases, with 7 bases sitting between them. Germline V gene data show CDR1 as DFQATT and CDR2 as SNEGSKA (reference sequence). The CDR3 runs to 11 residues. The CDR3 nucleotides read TGCAGTGCTAAGCCCCTCACTGAAGCTTTCTTT. It specifies CSAKPLTEAFF.

CDR3 bases: TGTGCTAGTGGTTTGGGCACGGACGCCTCGTGGGCCGGGGAGCTGTTTTTT. Encoded protein: CASGLGTDASWAGELFF. The chain uses TRBV12-5 and TRBJ2-2; D is uncertain. CDR1 LGHNT and CDR2 FRNRAP come from the germline V gene. Trimming cost V 1 base and J 6 bases, with 18 bases left between them. The CDR3 spans 17 residues.

This chain links TRBV6-5 with TRBJ2-5; D could derive from TRBD1 or TRBD2 (7 bases each). The germline V and J ends were trimmed by 6 bases and 2 bases, with 10 bases remaining between them. Germline assignment: CDR1 MNHEY and CDR2 SVGAGI. The CDR3 has 13 residues. The CDR3 region is CASSRGGQETQYF. CDR3 bases: TGTGCCAGCAGCAGGGGGGGGCAAGAGACCCAGTACTTC.

The V and J genes are TRBV2 and TRBJ2-5; 10 bases are shared with TRBD1. CDR1 SNHLY and CDR2 FYNNEI come from the germline V gene. The CDR3 loop spans 14 amino acids. The V segment lost 11 bases and the J segment 3 bases; nucleotides outside the gene matches: 9. CDR3 region: CAGHRDRGKETQYF. CDR3 bases: TGTGCCGGGCACCGGGACAGGGGTAAAGAGACCCAGTACTTC.

The genes are TRBV28 and TRBJ2-1, with D perhaps matching TRBD2 (6 bases). The CDR3 extends over 16 amino acids. Germline loops: CDR1 MDHEN, CDR2 SYDVKM. Trimming left V 4 bases short and J 4 bases short, with 17 bases between. The CDR3 region is CASSSLGLALYNEQFF. The CDR3 region has the DNA TGTGCCAGCAGTTCACTCGGGCTAGCGTTGTACAATGAGCAGTTCTTC.

The V gene is TRBV6-6, the J gene TRBJ1-2, with D uncertain. CDR3 length: 14 amino acids. The germline V gene encodes CDR1 MNHNY and CDR2 SVGAGI (reference sequence). The V end lost 5 bases, the J end lost 4 bases, and 14 bases lay between the germline ends. CDR3 bases: TGTGCCAGCAGTGGAGGCAGAGCTATCTATGGCTACACCTTC. Amino acid sequence: CASSGGRAIYGYTF.

V gene TRBV5-1 combines with J gene TRBJ1-5, with D unclear. This CDR3 is built from 13 residues. The V gene's germline CDR1 is SGHRS and CDR2 YFSETQ. The germline V and J ends were trimmed by 4 bases and 6 bases, with 11 bases remaining between them. The CDR3 sequence: CASSVEGSQPQHF. The CDR3 region has the DNA TGCGCCAGCAGCGTCGAAGGGAGTCAGCCCCAGCATTTT.

CDR3 DNA: TGTGCCAGCAGCGTAGTAGGGAATCCAAGCACTGAAGCTTTCTTT. Translation gives CASSVVGNPSTEAFF. The chain joins TRBV9 to TRBJ1-1; D unresolved. The CDR3 is 15 residues long. Germline CDR1 reads SGDLS; CDR2 reads YYNGEE. With 0 bases removed from V and 4 bases from J, the gap between germline ends came to 13 bases.

The chain joins TRBV28 to TRBJ1-5; D unresolved. Germline V gene sequence: CDR1 MDHEN, CDR2 SYDVKM. The CDR3 consists of 18 residues. With 3 bases removed from V and 1 base from J, the gap between germline ends came to 19 bases. CDR3 in DNA: TGTGCCAGCAGTTTGACGTTCTTGACGGGGTCAAGCAATCAGCCCCAGCATTTT. Encoded protein: CASSLTFLTGSSNQPQHF.

J is TRBJ1-1 and V is TRBV2; TRBD1 might be the D (6 bases). V lost 7 bases and J 0 bases, leaving 9 bases between the germline ends. The CDR3 spans 13 residues. Germline V gene data show CDR1 as SNHLY and CDR2 as FYNNEI. In DNA, the CDR3 is TGTGCCAGCATTGGACAGATGAACACTGAAGCTTTCTTT. Its translation: CASIGQMNTEAFF. Full variable domain (missing parts from reference TRBV2 and TRBJ1-1): EPEVTQTPSHQVTQMGQEVILRCVPISNHLYFYWYRQILGQKVEFLVSFYNNEISEKSEIFDDQFSVERPDGSNFTLKIRSTKLEDSAMYFCASIGQMNTEAFFGQGTRLTVV.

The chain uses TRBV5-5 and TRBJ2-1, with 8 bases fitting TRBD1. The CDR3 loop spans 14 amino acids. From germline, CDR1 is SGHKS and CDR2 YYEKEE (reference sequence). J gave up 9 bases and V 3 bases, and 8 bases lay outside the gene matches. Here the CDR3 DNA reads TGTGCCAGCAGCTCCCTACAGGGGGTGGGTGAGCAGTTCTTC. Translating gives CASSSLQGVGEQFF.

The chain uses TRBV5-1 and TRBJ1-2; D call uncertain. The CDR3 extends over 13 amino acids. Germline lookup yields CDR1 SGHRS and CDR2 YFSETQ. V gave up 0 bases and J gave up 8 bases, with 11 bases separating them. CDR3 region: CASSLEESGGYTF. CDR3 in DNA: TGCGCCAGCAGCTTGGAGGAGTCGGGAGGCTACACCTTC.

The chain has TRBV9 and TRBJ2-1, with 9 bases lining up with TRBD2. V trimming: 3 bases; J trimming: 4 bases; junction bases outside the gene matches: 11. This CDR3 contains 17 residues. CDR1 and CDR2 from the germline V gene are SGDLS and YYNGEE. The CDR3 loop is CASSARGQREAYNEQFF. CDR3 nucleotide sequence: TGTGCCAGCAGCGCTCGGGGGCAGCGGGAGGCATACAATGAGCAGTTCTTC.

The J gene is TRBJ2-7, the V gene TRBV5-1, with 9 nucleotides matching TRBD1. The CDR3 is 14 amino acids. From germline, CDR1 is SGHRS and CDR2 YFSETQ. V lost 5 bases, J lost 0 bases, and 3 bases stayed unmatched. CDR3 DNA: TGCGCCAGCAGGGGACAGGGAAACTCCTACGAGCAGTACTTC. This gives the protein CASRGQGNSYEQYF.

This chain uses TRBV29-1 with TRBJ2-2; D is perhaps TRBD1 (6 bases). The germline CDR1 and CDR2 sequences are SQVTM and ANQGSEA. V shed 4 bases and J shed 6 bases, with 18 bases lying between them. The CDR3 totals 15 residues. CDR3 nucleotide sequence: TGCAGCGTTGTTGAAGGACAGCGGCTCGCCGGGGAGCTGTTTTTT. This translates into CSVVEGQRLAGELFF.

V is TRBV5-1 and J is TRBJ1-2; no firm D call. Germline loops: CDR1 SGHRS, CDR2 YFSETQ. The CDR3 is 15 amino acids. V lost 4 bases and J lost 1, with 14 bases in between. This chain's CDR3 is CASSPSPQNNYGYTF. The CDR3 coding sequence is TGCGCCAGCAGCCCATCACCACAGAATAACTATGGCTACACCTTC.

The chain is built from TRBV5-6 and TRBJ2-3; D not resolved. The CDR3 extends over 15 amino acids. The germline CDR1 and CDR2 sequences are SGHDT and YYEEEE. Trimming left V 4 bases short and J 0 bases short, with 12 bases between. CDR3 sequence (DNA): TGTGCCAGCAGCCCCCTGGACCGCAGCACAGATACGCAGTATTTT. Translating it yields CASSPLDRSTDTQYF.

The rearrangement joins TRBV27 to TRBJ2-1; 7 bases map to TRBD2. The J segment lost 4 bases and the V segment lost 2 bases, leaving 5 bases of the junction unmatched. CDR3 size: 15 residues. Germline CDR1 MNHEY, CDR2 SMNVEV (reference sequence). CDR3 sequence reads: CASSLAGALYNEQFF. The CDR3 region has the DNA TGTGCCAGCAGTTTAGCGGGAGCCTTGTACAATGAGCAGTTCTTC.

The CDR3 coding sequence is TGTGCCAGCAGCCCGACGGGGACTTATTCACCCCTCCACTTT. Translation: CASSPTGTYSPLHF. V is TRBV11-1 and J is TRBJ1-6; D may be TRBD1 (5 bases). The CDR3 has 14 amino acids. V was trimmed by 5 bases and J by 8 bases, leaving 13 bases between them. CDR1 is SGHAT, CDR2 FQDESV, per germline (reference sequence).

The chain carries TRBV6-6 and TRBJ2-5; 8 nucleotides agree with TRBD1. CDR1 and CDR2 from the germline V gene are MNHNY and SVGAGI (reference sequence). The V segment lost 8 bases and the J segment 5 bases; nucleotides outside the gene matches: 4. This CDR3 has 12 amino acids. The CDR3 is CASETGGETQYF. The DNA of the CDR3 is TGTGCCAGCGAAACAGGGGGGGAGACCCAGTACTTC.